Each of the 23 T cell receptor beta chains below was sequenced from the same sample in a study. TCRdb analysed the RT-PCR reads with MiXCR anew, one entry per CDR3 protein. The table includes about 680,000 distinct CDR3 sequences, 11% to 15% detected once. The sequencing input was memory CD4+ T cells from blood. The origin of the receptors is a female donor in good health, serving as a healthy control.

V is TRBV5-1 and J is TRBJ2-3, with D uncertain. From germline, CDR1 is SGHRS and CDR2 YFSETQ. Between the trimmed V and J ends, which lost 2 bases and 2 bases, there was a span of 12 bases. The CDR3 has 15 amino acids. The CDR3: CASSFNGPTTDTQYF. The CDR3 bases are TGCGCCAGCAGCTTTAATGGACCAACCACAGATACGCAGTATTTT.

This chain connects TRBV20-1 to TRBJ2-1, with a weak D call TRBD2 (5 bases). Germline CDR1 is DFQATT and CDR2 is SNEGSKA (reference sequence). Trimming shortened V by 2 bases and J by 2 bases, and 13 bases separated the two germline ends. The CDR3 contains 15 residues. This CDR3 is CSARSGKGTYNEQFF. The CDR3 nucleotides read TGCAGTGCTAGATCCGGGAAAGGAACCTACAATGAGCAGTTCTTC.

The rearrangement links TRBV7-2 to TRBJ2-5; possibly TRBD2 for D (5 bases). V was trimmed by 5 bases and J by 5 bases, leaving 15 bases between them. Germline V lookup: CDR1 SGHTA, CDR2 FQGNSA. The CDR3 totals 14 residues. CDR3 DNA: TGTGCCAGCAGCGGGAGTAGCTTCCCGGAGACCCAGTACTTC. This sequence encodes CASSGSSFPETQYF.

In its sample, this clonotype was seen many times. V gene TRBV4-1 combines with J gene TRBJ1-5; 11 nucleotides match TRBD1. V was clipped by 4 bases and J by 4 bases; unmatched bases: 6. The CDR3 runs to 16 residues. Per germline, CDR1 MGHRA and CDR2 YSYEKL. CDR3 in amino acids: CASSLLGTGGNQPQHF. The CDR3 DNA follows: TGCGCCAGCAGCCTACTCGGGACAGGGGGAAATCAGCCCCAGCATTTT.

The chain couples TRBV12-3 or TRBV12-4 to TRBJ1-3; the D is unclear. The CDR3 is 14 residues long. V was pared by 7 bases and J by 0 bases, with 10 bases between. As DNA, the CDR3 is TGTGCCAGCACCCAATGGAGCTCTGGAAACACCATATATTTT. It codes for CASTQWSSGNTIYF.

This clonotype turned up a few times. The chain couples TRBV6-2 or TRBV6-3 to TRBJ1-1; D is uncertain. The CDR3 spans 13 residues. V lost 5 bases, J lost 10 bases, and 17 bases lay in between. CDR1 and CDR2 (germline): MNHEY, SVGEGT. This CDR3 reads CASSTDPVLGAFF. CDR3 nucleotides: TGTGCCAGCAGTACCGACCCGGTACTGGGAGCTTTCTTT.

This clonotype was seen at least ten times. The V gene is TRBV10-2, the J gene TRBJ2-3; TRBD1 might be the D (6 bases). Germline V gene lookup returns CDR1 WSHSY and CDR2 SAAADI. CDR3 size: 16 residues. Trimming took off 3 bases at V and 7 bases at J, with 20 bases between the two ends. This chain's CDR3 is CASSEVLGQRKNTQYF. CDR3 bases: TGCGCCAGCAGTGAAGTCCTAGGACAGCGCAAGAATACGCAGTATTTT.

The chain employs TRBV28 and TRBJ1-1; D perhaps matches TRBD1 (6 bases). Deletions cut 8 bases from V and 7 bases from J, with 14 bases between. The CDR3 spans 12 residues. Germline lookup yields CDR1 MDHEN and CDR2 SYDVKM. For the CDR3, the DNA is TGTGCCAGCCACTTACAGGGTAATGAAGCTTTCTTT. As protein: CASHLQGNEAFF.

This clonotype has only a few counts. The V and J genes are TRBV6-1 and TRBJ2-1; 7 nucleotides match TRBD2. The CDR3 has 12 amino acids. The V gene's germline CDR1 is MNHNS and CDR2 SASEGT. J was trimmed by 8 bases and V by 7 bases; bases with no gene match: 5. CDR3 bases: TGTGCCAGCACCTACCGGGAGGATGAGCAGTTCTTC. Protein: CASTYREDEQFF.

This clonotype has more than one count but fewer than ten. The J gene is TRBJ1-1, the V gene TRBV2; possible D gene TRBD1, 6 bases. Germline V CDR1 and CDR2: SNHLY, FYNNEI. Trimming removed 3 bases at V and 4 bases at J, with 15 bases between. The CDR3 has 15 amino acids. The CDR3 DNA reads TGTGCCAGCAGTGATGTTGGGGAAGGGGGCACTGAAGCTTTCTTT. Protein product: CASSDVGEGGTEAFF.

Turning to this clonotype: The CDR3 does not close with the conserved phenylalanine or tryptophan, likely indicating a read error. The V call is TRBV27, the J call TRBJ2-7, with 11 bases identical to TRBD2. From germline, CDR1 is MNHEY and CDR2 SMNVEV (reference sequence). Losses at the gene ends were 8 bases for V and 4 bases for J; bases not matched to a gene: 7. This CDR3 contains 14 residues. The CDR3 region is CASRGGTSGYEQYL. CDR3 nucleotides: TGTGCCAGCCGTGGAGGGACTAGCGGATACGAGCAGTACTTA.

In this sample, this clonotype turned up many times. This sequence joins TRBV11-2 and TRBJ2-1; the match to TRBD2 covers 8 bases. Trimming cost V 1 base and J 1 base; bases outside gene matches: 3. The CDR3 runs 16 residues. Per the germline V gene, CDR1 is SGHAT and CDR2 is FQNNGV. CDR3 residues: CASSLALADSYNEQFF. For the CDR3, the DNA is TGTGCCAGCAGCTTAGCACTAGCGGATTCCTACAATGAGCAGTTCTTC.

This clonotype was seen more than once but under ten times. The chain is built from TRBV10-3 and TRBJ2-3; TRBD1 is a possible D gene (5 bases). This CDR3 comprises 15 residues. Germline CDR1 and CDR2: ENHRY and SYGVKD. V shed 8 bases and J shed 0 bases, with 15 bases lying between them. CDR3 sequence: CAIQSTGPSTDTQYF. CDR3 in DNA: TGTGCCATCCAGAGCACAGGACCCAGCACAGATACGCAGTATTTT.

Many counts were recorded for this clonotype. The CDR3 DNA reads TGTGCCACCAAGGCACCCCAGGACACTGAAGCTTTCTTT. Protein product: CATKAPQDTEAFF. This sequence joins TRBV24-1 and TRBJ1-1; no clear D. This CDR3 is 13 amino acids long. The ends were cut back, 8 bases at V and 3 bases at J, with 12 bases in the middle. CDR1 and CDR2 from the germline V gene are KGHDR and SFDVKD.

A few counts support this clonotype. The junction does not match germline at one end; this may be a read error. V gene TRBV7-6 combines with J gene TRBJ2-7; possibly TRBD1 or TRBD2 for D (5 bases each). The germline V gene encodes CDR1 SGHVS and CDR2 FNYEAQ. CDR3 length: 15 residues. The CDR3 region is CASSIAGTGHYEQYF. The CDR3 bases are TGTGCCAGCAGCATAGCCGGGACCGGACACTACGAGCAGTACTTC.

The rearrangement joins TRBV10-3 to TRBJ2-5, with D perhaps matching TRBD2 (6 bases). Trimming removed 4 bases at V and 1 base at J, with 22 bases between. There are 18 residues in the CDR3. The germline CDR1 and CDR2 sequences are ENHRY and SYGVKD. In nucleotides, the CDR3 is TGTGCCATCAGTGGAGGTCAAAGCAGGAGGGCGGTCCAAGAGACCCAGTACTTC. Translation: CAISGGQSRRAVQETQYF.

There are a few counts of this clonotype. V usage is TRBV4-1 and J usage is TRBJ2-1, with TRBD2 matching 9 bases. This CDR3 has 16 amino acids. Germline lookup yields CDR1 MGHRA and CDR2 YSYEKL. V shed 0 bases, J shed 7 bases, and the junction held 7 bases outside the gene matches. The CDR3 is CASSQDASGGLNEQFF. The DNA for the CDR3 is TGCGCCAGCAGCCAAGATGCCAGCGGGGGGTTGAATGAGCAGTTCTTC.

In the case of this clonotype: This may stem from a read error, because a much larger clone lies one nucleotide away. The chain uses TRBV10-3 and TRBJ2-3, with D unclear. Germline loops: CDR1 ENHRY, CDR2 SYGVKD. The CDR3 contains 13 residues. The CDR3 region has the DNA TGTGGCATCAGCCGCGAGAGCACAGATACGCAGTATTTT. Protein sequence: CGISRESTDTQYF.

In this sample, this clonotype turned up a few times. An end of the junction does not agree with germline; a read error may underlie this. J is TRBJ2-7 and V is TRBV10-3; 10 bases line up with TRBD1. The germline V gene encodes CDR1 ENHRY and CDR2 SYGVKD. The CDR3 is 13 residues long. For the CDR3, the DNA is TGTGCCATCAGTGGACAGGGGGCCGGTCCCTCGAACTTC. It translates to CAISGQGAGPSNF.

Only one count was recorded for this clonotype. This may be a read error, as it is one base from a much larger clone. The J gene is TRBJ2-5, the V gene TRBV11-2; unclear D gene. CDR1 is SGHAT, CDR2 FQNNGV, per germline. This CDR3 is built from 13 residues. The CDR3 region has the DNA TGTGCCAGCAGCTTAGTTCGATTAGAGATCCAGTACTTC. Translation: CASSLVRLEIQYF.

The CDR3: CATSDLRTRDGYTF. CDR3 nucleotides: TGTGCCACCAGTGATTTAAGGACCCGGGATGGCTACACCTTC. The V and J genes are TRBV24-1 and TRBJ1-2; unclear D gene. Germline loops: CDR1 KGHDR, CDR2 SFDVKD. Between the trimmed V and J ends, which lost 1 base and 6 bases, there was a span of 11 bases. CDR3 size: 14 residues.

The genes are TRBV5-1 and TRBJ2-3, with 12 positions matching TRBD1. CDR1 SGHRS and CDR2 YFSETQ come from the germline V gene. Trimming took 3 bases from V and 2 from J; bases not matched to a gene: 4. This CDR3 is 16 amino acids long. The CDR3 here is CASSWGDRGPTDTQYF. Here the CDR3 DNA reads TGCGCCAGCAGCTGGGGGGACAGGGGGCCCACAGATACGCAGTATTTT. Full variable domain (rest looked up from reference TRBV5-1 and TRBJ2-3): KAGVTQTPRYLIKTRGQQVTLSCSPISGHRSVSWYQQTPGQGLQFLFEYFSETQRNKGNFPGRFSGRQFSNSRSEMNVSTLELGDSALYLCASSWGDRGPTDTQYFGPGTRLTVL.

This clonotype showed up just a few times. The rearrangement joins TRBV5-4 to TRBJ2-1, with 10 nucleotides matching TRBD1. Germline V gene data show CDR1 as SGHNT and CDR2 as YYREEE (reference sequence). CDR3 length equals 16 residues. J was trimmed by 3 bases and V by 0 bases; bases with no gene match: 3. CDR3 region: CASSLAGQGSYNEQFF. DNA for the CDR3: TGTGCCAGCAGCTTGGCGGGACAGGGGAGCTACAATGAGCAGTTCTTC.